This T cell receptor beta chain was recovered during a study of CD4+ T cells in melanoma. Overall study findings and caveats: A reported correlation linked neoantigen-specific CD4+ T cells to CD8+, macrophage and B cell function. Diverse differentiation states were reported for melanoma neoantigen-specific CD4+ T cells.

Sequencing used immunoSEQ multiplex PCR; TCRdb keeps in-frame clones, though not all of them. This table holds around 19,000 clones, 81% found once. Comment on this clone: Its antigen is still unknown.

The germline gives CDR1 SGHRS, CDR2 YFSETQ. This CDR3 is built from 14 residues. V lost 0 bases to trimming and J lost 7 bases, with 14 bases between them. The clonotype comes from a human donor with melanoma. The chain is built from TRBV5-1 and TRBJ2-7, with a possible D match to TRBD2 (7 bases). The source material was cells from a culture (not recorded whether cultured in vitro). Written as DNA, the CDR3 is TGCGCCAGCAGCTTGGATGCGGGGGCTCAAGAGCAGTACTTC. It is translated as CASSLDAGAQEQYF.